Listed here are 22 T cell receptor beta chains from one sample, sequenced in a study of T cells in Graves' hyperthyroidism and ophthalmopathy. The CDR3 regions of TCR beta were amplified from RNA transcripts. HTBI primers were employed in a first-round RT-PCR of the TCR CDR3. TCRdb redid the calling of the multiplex PCR reads with MiXCR, one entry per CDR3 protein. The sample shows about 360,000 distinct CDR3 sequences, less than 15% of them seen only once. Material for sequencing was blood. These TCRs come from a man under 40 with Graves' hyperthyroidism that later progressed to Graves' ophthalmopathy.

In its sample, this clonotype was seen a few times. This sequence joins TRBV6-1 and TRBJ1-4, with D perhaps matching TRBD1 (5 bases). The ends were cut back, 10 bases at V and 0 bases at J, with 15 bases in the middle. This CDR3 spans 15 amino acids. Germline CDR1 and CDR2: MNHNS and SASEGT. The CDR3 DNA reads as TGTGCCACATCGTCGGGGGTTGCAACTAATGAAAAACTGTTTTTT. Protein: CATSSGVATNEKLFF.

The genes are TRBV20-1 and TRBJ2-7, with D possibly matching TRBD1 (6 bases). The CDR3 has 12 residues. Deletions cut 6 bases from V and 3 bases from J, with 12 bases between. In germline, CDR1 is DFQATT, CDR2 SNEGSKA (reference sequence). DNA of the CDR3: TGCAGTGCATATCAACAGGGCTACGAGCAGTACTTC. It specifies CSAYQQGYEQYF.

V is TRBV19 and J is TRBJ2-5; D gene uncertain. CDR3 size: 13 residues. Trimming cost V 3 bases and J 0 bases, with 5 bases left between them. The germline V gene encodes CDR1 LNHDA and CDR2 SQIVND (reference sequence). In DNA, the CDR3 is TGTGCCAGTAGTATGCCCAACCAAGAGACCCAGTACTTC. Translated, it gives CASSMPNQETQYF.

The count of this clonotype is one. This chain connects TRBV11-2 to TRBJ2-6, with D possibly matching TRBD2 (6 bases). Trimming left V 5 bases short and J 0 bases short, with 17 bases between. Germline values: CDR1 SGHAT, CDR2 FQNNGV. This CDR3 contains 18 residues. For the CDR3, the DNA is TGTGCCAGCAGCCCCCTTGGCGGGGCGAGCTCTGGGGCCAACGTCCTGACTTTC. Its protein is CASSPLGGASSGANVLTF.

The chain recombines TRBV30 with TRBJ2-7; D ambiguous. Germline V gives CDR1 GTSNPN, CDR2 SVGIG (reference sequence). The CDR3 has 14 amino acids. The V end lost 0 bases, the J end lost 3 bases, and 12 bases lay between the germline ends. The DNA of the CDR3 is TGTGCCTGGAGTGTTGGCGGCCCAAGCTACGAGCAGTACTTC. It yields the protein CAWSVGGPSYEQYF.

This clonotype was observed at least ten times. The gene calls are TRBV5-1 and TRBJ2-7; D is unresolved. V lost 0 bases to trimming and J lost 4 bases, with 5 bases between them. The CDR3 runs to 12 residues. Germline CDR1 and CDR2: SGHRS and YFSETQ. The CDR3 nucleotides are TGCGCCAGCAGCTTGGACGCATACGAGCAGTACTTC. It translates to CASSLDAYEQYF.

At least ten counts were recorded for this clonotype. The chain carries TRBV12-3 or TRBV12-4 and TRBJ2-1; D could derive from TRBD1 or TRBD2 (5 bases each). CDR3 length: 18 residues. V gave up 6 bases and J gave up 3 bases, with 24 bases separating them. CDR3 protein: CASSPPEGTGPFYNEQFF. The DNA for the CDR3 is TGTGCCAGCAGCCCCCCCGAGGGAACGGGGCCATTCTACAATGAGCAGTTCTTC.

The DNA of the CDR3 is TGTGCCAGCAGCTTAAAAAGGTTAGAGACAGGGGTGAACTATGGCTACACCTTC. This sequence encodes CASSLKRLETGVNYGYTF. This rearrangement joins TRBV5-4 to TRBJ1-2; 8 bases align to TRBD1. After removal of 2 bases from V and 2 bases from J, the junction contained 14 bases not matched to a gene. From germline, CDR1 is SGHNT and CDR2 YYREEE (reference sequence). The CDR3 extends over 18 amino acids.

This clonotype was seen only a few times. This chain uses TRBV5-1 with TRBJ2-5; TRBD2 aligns across 14 bases. V lost 5 bases and J lost 5; bases outside the gene matches: 5. The CDR3 is made up of 15 amino acids. The V gene's germline CDR1 is SGHRS and CDR2 YFSETQ. The CDR3 sequence: CASRSGTSGGETQYF. CDR3 in DNA: TGCGCCAGCAGATCCGGGACTAGCGGGGGTGAGACCCAGTACTTC.

About this clonotype itself: The CDR3 carries no conserved terminal phenylalanine or tryptophan, so it likely arises from a read error. Because the CDR3's place on the DNA is in doubt, the DNA is left out and the CDR3 is given as listed by TCRdb. J is TRBJ2-2 and V is TRBV13. Germline V gene sequence: CDR1 PRHDT, CDR2 FYEKMQ (reference sequence). The CDR3 length is 15 residues, termini included. CDR3 in amino acids: CASSPAWRGAGELFV.

This clonotype appeared many times. The chain combines TRBV5-1 with TRBJ1-1, with D tentatively TRBD1 (5 bases). The CDR3 contains 15 residues. Trimming took off 4 bases at V and 1 base at J, with 14 bases between the two ends. Germline V gives CDR1 SGHRS, CDR2 YFSETQ. DNA for the CDR3: TGCGCCAGCAGCCCACGGGGACGGGAGAACACTGAAGCTTTCTTT. Amino acid sequence: CASSPRGRENTEAFF.

A word on this clonotype: This could be a read error, since a much larger clone is one nucleotide away. J is TRBJ1-2 and V is TRBV3-1; 10 bases map to TRBD1. Germline CDR1 is LGHDT and CDR2 is YNNKEL (reference sequence). V shed 4 bases, J shed 7 bases, and the junction held 18 bases outside the gene matches. The CDR3 loop spans 18 amino acids. The CDR3 sequence: CASSPLAPTGGSDCGYTF. The CDR3 coding sequence is TGTGCCAGCAGCCCATTGGCCCCGACAGGGGGCTCGGACTGTGGCTACACCTTC.

This clonotype was seen ten or more times. This CDR3 reads CASSHDPNTEAFF. The DNA of the CDR3 is TGCGCCAGCAGTCACGACCCGAACACTGAAGCTTTCTTT. The gene calls are TRBV10-1 and TRBJ1-1; D call uncertain. This CDR3 spans 13 amino acids. The V gene lost 5 bases and the J gene lost 1 base, with 8 bases spanning the gap. In germline, CDR1 is WNHNN, CDR2 SYGVQD (reference sequence).

This clonotype was picked up many times. The chain employs TRBV7-2 and TRBJ2-3, with TRBD2 as a possible D gene (7 bases). V lost 1 base and J 4 bases, leaving 12 bases between the germline ends. The CDR3 runs 15 residues. Germline CDR1 SGHTA, CDR2 FQGNSA. CDR3 amino acids: CASSLEGGLADTQYF. CDR3 coding DNA: TGTGCCAGCAGCTTAGAGGGGGGGCTGGCAGATACGCAGTATTTT.

The rearrangement uses TRBV7-6 and TRBJ2-7; weak D call: TRBD1 (5 bases). This CDR3 has 15 residues. V lost 0 bases and J 7 bases, leaving 16 bases between the germline ends. CDR1 is SGHVS, CDR2 FNYEAQ, per germline. The CDR3 protein is CASSLAFETPGEQYF. CDR3 nucleotide sequence: TGTGCCAGCAGCTTAGCTTTCGAGACCCCAGGGGAGCAGTACTTC. The complete variable domain, with remaining parts taken from reference TRBV7-6 and TRBJ2-7, reads GAGVSQSPRYKVTKRGQDVALRCDPISGHVSLYWYRQALGQGPEFLTYFNYEAQQDKSGLPNDRFSAERPEGSISTLTIQRTEQRDSAMYRCASSLAFETPGEQYFGPGTRLTVT.

This clonotype showed up many times. The CDR3 DNA reads TGTGCCAGCAGTGCTTGGCGGGGGGGATACAATGAGCAGTTCTTC. Translated: CASSAWRGGYNEQFF. The chain employs TRBV2 and TRBJ2-1; 9 nucleotides line up with TRBD2. Germline V gene lookup returns CDR1 SNHLY and CDR2 FYNNEI. J gave up 4 bases and V 4 bases, and 5 bases lay outside the gene matches. This CDR3 has 15 amino acids.

The chain employs TRBV11-3 and TRBJ1-2; 8 bases fit TRBD1. The CDR3 is made up of 15 amino acids. V lost 3 bases to trimming and J lost 4 bases; unmatched junction nucleotides: 7. Germline V lookup: CDR1 SGHNT, CDR2 YENEEA. CDR3 region: CASSFFGTGFYGYTF. The DNA of the CDR3 is TGTGCCAGCAGCTTTTTTGGGACAGGCTTCTATGGCTACACCTTC. The whole variable domain, filled in from reference TRBV11-3 and TRBJ1-2, reads EAGVVQSPRYKIIEKKQPVAFWCNPISGHNTLYWYLQNLGQGPELLIRYENEEAVDDSQLPKDRFSAERLKGVDSTLKIQPAELGDSAVYLCASSFFGTGFYGYTFGSGTRLTVV.

This chain uses TRBV11-2 with TRBJ2-7; the D call may be TRBD1 or TRBD2 (6 bases each). Germline CDR1 SGHAT, CDR2 FQNNGV. The CDR3 covers 14 residues. The CDR3 spells CASSNRDKDYEQYV. The CDR3 DNA reads TGTGCCAGCAGCAACCGGGACAAGGACTACGAGCAGTATGTC.

This clonotype was observed many times. The rearrangement uses TRBV27 and TRBJ2-1; D is ambiguous. Trimming removed 2 bases from V and 5 bases from J, with 7 bases in between. CDR1 and CDR2 from the germline V gene are MNHEY and SMNVEV (reference sequence). The CDR3 consists of 13 residues. CDR3 in amino acids: CASSLGSDNEQFF. CDR3 bases: TGTGCCAGCAGTTTAGGGTCTGACAATGAGCAGTTCTTC.

This chain links TRBV30 with TRBJ2-2, with a possible D match to TRBD2 (6 bases). The germline V gene encodes CDR1 GTSNPN and CDR2 SVGIG (reference sequence). CDR3 size: 12 residues. Trimming stripped 7 bases from V and 10 bases from J, with 16 bases between. CDR3 DNA sequence: TGTGCCTCTAAAGCGGGTCGGGAGGAGCTGTTTTTT. Its protein is CASKAGREELFF.

This clonotype has a single count. The V call is TRBV20-1, the J call TRBJ2-7; 9 nucleotides align to TRBD1. The CDR3 loop spans 15 amino acids. Germline V lookup: CDR1 DFQATT, CDR2 SNEGSKA (reference sequence). V was pared by 3 bases and J by 2 bases, with 8 bases of the junction left unmatched. CDR3 amino acids: CSASKTGGSPYEQYF. The CDR3 DNA follows: TGCAGTGCTAGCAAAACAGGGGGCTCGCCCTACGAGCAGTACTTC.

The sample holds many counts of this clonotype. The junction departs from the called germline gene at one end, perhaps through a read error. V gene TRBV10-1 combines with J gene TRBJ2-7, with TRBD2 as a possible D gene (6 bases). Germline loops: CDR1 WNHNN, CDR2 SYGVQD (reference sequence). The CDR3 is made up of 13 amino acids. Here the CDR3 DNA reads TGTGCCAGCAGTGGGACTGACTCCTACGAGCAGTACTTC. Protein product: CASSGTDSYEQYF.